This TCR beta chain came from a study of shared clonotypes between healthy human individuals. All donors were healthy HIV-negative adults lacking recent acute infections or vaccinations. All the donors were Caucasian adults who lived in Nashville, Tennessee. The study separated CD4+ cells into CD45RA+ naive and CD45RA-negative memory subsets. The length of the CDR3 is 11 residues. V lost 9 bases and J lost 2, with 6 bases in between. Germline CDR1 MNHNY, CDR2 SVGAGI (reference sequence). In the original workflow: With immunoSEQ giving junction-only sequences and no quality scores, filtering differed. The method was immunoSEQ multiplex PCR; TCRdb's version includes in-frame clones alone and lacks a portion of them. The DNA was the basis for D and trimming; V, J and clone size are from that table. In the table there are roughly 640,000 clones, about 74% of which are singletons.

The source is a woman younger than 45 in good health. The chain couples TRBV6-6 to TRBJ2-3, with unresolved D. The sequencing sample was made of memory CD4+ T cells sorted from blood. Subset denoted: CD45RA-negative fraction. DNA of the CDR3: TGTGCCAGTCAGAACACAGATACGCAGTATTTT. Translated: CASQNTDTQYF.